Here is one T cell receptor beta chain with its context. What it recognizes is unknown. From 5'RACE with constant-segment primers came TCR alpha and TCR beta cDNA libraries that carried sample barcodes and UMIs. TCRdb fed the 5' RACE reads into MiXCR, producing one record per CDR3 protein. The sample contains around 250,000 distinct CDR3 sequences, roughly 17% of which appear only once. CDR1 and CDR2 (germline): SGHRS, YFSETQ. Trimming cost V 4 bases and J 7 bases; bases outside gene matches: 6. CDR3 size: 14 residues. This specimen belongs to a study of T-cell memory formation after mild COVID-19. For the study at large: The two donors had largely donor-specific TCR clusters. Findings of the study overall: Day 15 to 85 contracting clones showed balanced CD4/CD8; later expanders leaned CD4+. The appearance of some responding clones in pre-infection memory suggested that cross-reactive memory joined.

The rearrangement uses TRBV5-1 and TRBJ2-1; 9 positions match TRBD1. Sequencing was carried out using PBMCs or a T cell subset sorted from them (not recorded which). The receptor's source is a man aged 18 to 29 who had mild COVID-19 (a few samples of this study predate the infection). Cell type and time point are not known. CDR3 sequence: CASSLGDRANEQFF. The DNA for the CDR3 is TGCGCCAGCAGCCTGGGGGACAGGGCAAATGAGCAGTTCTTC.